This is a list of T cell receptor beta chains from one sample in a study of response to subunit inactivated influenza vaccine. MiXCR, run by TCRdb on the RT-PCR reads, gives a single entry per CDR3 protein. The sample includes about 540,000 distinct CDR3 sequences, roughly a quarter of them seen just once. The same data also went into a second study, on T cells expressing NK-cell markers.

The sample in question was CD4+ T cells sorted from PBMCs, obtained about 13 days after vaccination. The receptors were gathered from a man in his forties or fifties who received an inactivated influenza vaccine. Both conserved end residues are part of each CDR3.

J | V | CDR3
TRBJ2-7 | TRBV20-1 | CSASNLGERFSYEQYF
TRBJ1-1 | TRBV10-3 | CAISEWDRDTEAFF
TRBJ2-7 | TRBV12-3/TRBV12-4 | CASTPGRPSYEQYF
TRBJ2-7 | TRBV6-5 | CASSYQTGAPSGRAKEQYF
TRBJ2-3 | TRBV5-1 | CASSLGGTGRGTDTQYF
TRBJ1-2 | TRBV6-2/TRBV6-3 | CASSLSVYGYTF
TRBJ2-1 | TRBV12-3/TRBV12-4 | CASSPLAGGRGEQFF
TRBJ2-6 | TRBV11-1 | CASSWGQGVSGANVLIF
TRBJ2-1 | TRBV19 | CASSSGGRNEQFF
TRBJ2-2 | TRBV12-3/TRBV12-4 | CASSVRGGGTGELFF
TRBJ1-1 | TRBV5-1 | CASSFQGGAEAFF
TRBJ1-4 | TRBV5-1 | CASSSGGGVSEKLFF
TRBJ2-7 | TRBV28 | CASSLGFYEQYF
TRBJ1-4 | TRBV5-1 | CASSWDRETEKLFF
TRBJ1-4 | TRBV20-1 | CSARPGQGLSTNEKLFF
TRBJ2-7 | TRBV5-1 | CASSLQTGQGIKGAYEQYF
TRBJ2-5 | TRBV5-4 | CASSSFRQDIQETQYF
TRBJ2-2 | TRBV10-3 | CATAPTGVPGELFF
TRBJ2-2 | TRBV4-2 | CASSQDHWGANTGELFF
TRBJ2-5 | TRBV14 | CDSSLLTGGQETQYF
TRBJ1-1 | TRBV20-1 | CSARGLTGTEAFF
TRBJ2-2 | TRBV5-8 | CASSLNRGANTGELFF
TRBJ2-1 | TRBV20-1 | CSANSWGERLNEQFF
TRBJ2-5 | TRBV10-3 | CAISESLAKETQYF
TRBJ1-1 | TRBV20-1 | CRAWDMNTEAFF
TRBJ2-1 | TRBV6-2/TRBV6-3 | CASSIPRTSGYNEQFF
TRBJ2-3 | TRBV10-3 | CAISPTGFAGDTQYF
TRBJ2-5 | TRBV3-1 | CASSQGVPGQGKETQYF
TRBJ2-5 | TRBV10-3 | CAISFDRGRQETQYF
TRBJ2-5 | TRBV11-2 | CASSLGSLAGNQETQYF
TRBJ2-7 | TRBV12-3/TRBV12-4 | CASVAGAGRFYEQYF
TRBJ2-5 | TRBV10-3 | CAISESGGETQYF
TRBJ2-5 | TRBV7-2 | CASSPDRQTQYF
TRBJ2-1 | TRBV18 | CASSPRREGANEQFF
TRBJ2-7 | TRBV30 | CAWSIQAAYEQYF
TRBJ2-1 | TRBV5-1 | CASSFRDNEQFF
TRBJ2-1 | TRBV20-1 | CSAAPEREGPYNEQFF
TRBJ2-3 | TRBV18 | CASSPELADTQYF
TRBJ1-1 | TRBV7-2 | CASSLGRRNTEAFF
TRBJ1-5 | TRBV4-1 | CASSQEGDRANQPQHF
TRBJ2-1 | TRBV11-2 | CASSVGVGNEQFF
TRBJ2-1 | TRBV5-1 | CASRLGGEYNEQFF
TRBJ1-5 | TRBV6-2/TRBV6-3 | CASSYLGTGSYNQPQHF
TRBJ2-1 | TRBV7-8 | CASRGSRKGQFF
TRBJ2-5 | TRBV20-1 | CSARGQGKETQYF
TRBJ1-6 | TRBV7-9 | CASSQRPGPLHF
TRBJ1-5 | TRBV6-2/TRBV6-3 | CASSYSKYQPQHF
TRBJ2-7 | TRBV20-1 | CSARETGQTYEQYF
TRBJ2-1 | TRBV7-6 | CASSLVADRGNEQFF
TRBJ1-1 | TRBV29-1 | CSVMTGDTEAFF
TRBJ1-4 | TRBV7-9 | CASSVRDGGEKLFF
TRBJ1-1 | TRBV7-9 | CASSLGKTEAFF
TRBJ1-2 | TRBV6-5 | CASSYSPSRGGYTF
TRBJ2-2 | TRBV3-1 | CASSHLHRGSGELFF
TRBJ2-5 | TRBV7-2 | CASSSQTGSRETQYF
TRBJ1-2 | TRBV6-1 | CASSHRDRVLGYTF
TRBJ2-1 | TRBV28 | CASSLGASGRSRAQFF
TRBJ2-1 | TRBV15 | CATSRTSISYNEQFF
TRBJ2-3 | TRBV5-1 | CASRKQDSRSDTQYF
TRBJ1-6 | TRBV3-1 | CASSQEGLRWNSPLHF